This T cell receptor beta chain is from a study of shared clonotypes between healthy human individuals. Findings of the study overall: Generally, estimated richness proved larger in naive subsets than it did in memory subsets.

In the study's own analysis: ImmunoSEQ junction-only sequences lacked quality scores, so their filtering differed. TCRdb keeps only in-frame clones here, not all; method: immunoSEQ multiplex PCR. V and J calls and clone size follow that table, whereas D and trimming were derived from the DNA. The sample has 2,100,000 or so clones, roughly 95% seen once. The ends were cut back, 3 bases at V and 5 bases at J, with 12 bases in the middle. The CDR3 contains 14 residues. Germline V lookup: CDR1 SGDLS, CDR2 YYNGEE. This clone was detected only once. The antigen remains undetermined. The donor cohort consisted entirely of Caucasian adults residing in Nashville, Tennessee.

Sequences were obtained from naive CD4+ T cells sorted from blood. Subset defined: CD45RA+ positively selected. The chain couples TRBV9 to TRBJ2-4; maybe TRBD1 (6 bases). This TCR came from a young man in good health. This CDR3 is CASSDRATENIQYF. In DNA form, the CDR3 reads TGTGCCAGCAGCGACAGGGCAACAGAAAACATTCAGTACTTC.